The 20 T cell receptor beta chains given below trace back to one sample, sequenced in a study of T cells in Graves' hyperthyroidism and ophthalmopathy. Amplified TCR beta CDR3 regions derived from RNA transcripts. Primed by the HTBI set, a first-round RT-PCR was run on the TCR CDR3. TCRdb itself ran the multiplex PCR reads through MiXCR, one entry per CDR3 protein. This repertoire shows a few hundred thousand distinct CDR3 sequences, about 46% found once; its top ten account for around 44%. Sequencing input: peripheral blood or thyroid tissue (not recorded which). These TCRs come from an adult woman with Graves' disease, either hyperthyroidism or ophthalmopathy (not recorded which).

The V call is TRBV7-9, the J call TRBJ1-2, with unresolved D. The V end lost 5 bases, the J end lost 4 bases, and 20 bases lay between the germline ends. Germline assignment: CDR1 SEHNR and CDR2 FQNEAQ (reference sequence). This CDR3 is 16 amino acids long. The CDR3 bases are TGTGCCAGCAGCCCCTCGCACCGGGGAGTAATCTATGGCTACACCTTC. As protein: CASSPSHRGVIYGYTF.

This rearrangement joins TRBV3-1 to TRBJ2-7; 10 bases match TRBD2. The CDR3 totals 14 residues. Germline V gene sequence: CDR1 LGHDT, CDR2 YNNKEL (reference sequence). V was clipped by 4 bases and J by 6 bases; unmatched bases: 6. The CDR3 loop is CASSPLAGVAEQYF. In DNA, the CDR3 is TGTGCCAGCAGCCCGCTAGCGGGAGTGGCCGAGCAGTACTTC.

In this sample, this clonotype turned up a few times. The genes are TRBV5-1 and TRBJ2-7, with D unresolved. The CDR3 is 14 residues long. The germline gives CDR1 SGHRS, CDR2 YFSETQ. The germline V and J ends were trimmed by 0 bases and 3 bases, with 10 bases remaining between them. In nucleotides, the CDR3 is TGCGCCAGCAGCTTGGGTCAGCTACTCTACGAGCAGTACTTC. Protein: CASSLGQLLYEQYF.

The rearrangement uses TRBV29-1 and TRBJ2-5; TRBD2 agrees at 11 bases. The CDR3 is 16 residues long. CDR1 and CDR2 (germline): SQVTM, ANQGSEA. The V and J ends lost 1 base and 4 bases, in that order; junction bases with no gene match: 8. DNA of the CDR3: TGCAGCGTTGAAGGGGGACTAGCGGCCCCCGGAGAGACCCAGTACTTC. Its translation: CSVEGGLAAPGETQYF.

This clonotype was detected many times. The chain has TRBV11-1 and TRBJ1-2; D possibly corresponds to TRBD1 (5 bases). This CDR3 spans 18 amino acids. V was pared by 4 bases and J by 6 bases, with 27 bases between. CDR1 and CDR2 (germline): SGHAT, FQDESV (reference sequence). CDR3 in amino acids: CASSSPVGPGSSLDGYTF. In nucleotides, the CDR3 is TGTGCCAGCAGCTCCCCTGTGGGGCCAGGTTCCTCATTGGATGGCTACACCTTC.

This clonotype was seen more than once but under ten times. V usage is TRBV7-6 and J usage is TRBJ1-1, with D unclear. Germline V gene lookup returns CDR1 SGHVS and CDR2 FNYEAQ. The CDR3 totals 12 residues. With 2 bases removed from V and 7 bases from J, the gap between germline ends came to 8 bases. CDR3 sequence: CASSLSRNEAFF. As DNA, the CDR3 is TGTGCCAGCAGCTTATCTCGAAATGAAGCTTTCTTT.

The gene calls are TRBV20-1 and TRBJ1-5; D perhaps matches TRBD1 (5 bases). There are 13 residues in the CDR3. Between the trimmed V and J ends, which lost 7 bases and 4 bases, there was a span of 14 bases. Germline V gene lookup returns CDR1 DFQATT and CDR2 SNEGSKA (reference sequence). Here the CDR3 reads CSEGDGLNQPQHF. CDR3 DNA: TGCAGTGAAGGGGACGGTCTGAATCAGCCCCAGCATTTT.

The chain has TRBV6-6 and TRBJ2-6, with TRBD1 identical over 9 bases. The germline V gene has CDR1 MNHNY and CDR2 SVGAGI (reference sequence). V trimming: 4 bases; J trimming: 0 bases; junction bases outside the gene matches: 4. The CDR3 has 17 residues. CDR3 residues: CASSWTGVHSGANVLTF. The CDR3 region has the DNA TGTGCCAGCAGTTGGACAGGGGTGCACTCTGGGGCCAACGTCCTGACTTTC.

V and J are TRBV6-1 and TRBJ2-7; 7 nucleotides agree with TRBD2. From germline, CDR1 is MNHNS and CDR2 SASEGT. The CDR3 length is 13 residues. Trimming removed 6 bases from V and 6 bases from J; junction bases left unmatched: 8. CDR3 loop: CASSGDYAAEQYF. The CDR3, as DNA: TGTGCCAGCAGCGGGGACTACGCCGCCGAGCAGTACTTC.

This clonotype was counted a single time. The genes are TRBV28 and TRBJ1-1, with D tentatively TRBD1 (5 bases). Looked up from germline, CDR1 is MDHEN and CDR2 is SYDVKM. The CDR3 contains 15 residues. V lost 4 bases and J lost 3, with 15 bases in between. The CDR3 DNA follows: TGTGCCAGCAGTTCATTCCAGGGAGGTTACACTGAAGCTTTCTTT. The encoded protein is CASSSFQGGYTEAFF.

J is TRBJ1-2 and V is TRBV2; D not resolved. The germline V and J ends were trimmed by 6 bases and 8 bases, with 10 bases remaining between them. This CDR3 has 11 amino acids. Germline CDR1 reads SNHLY; CDR2 reads FYNNEI. CDR3 amino acids: CASRRAVGYTF. The CDR3, as DNA: TGTGCCAGCAGAAGGGCAGTCGGCTACACCTTC. Together with reference TRBV2 and TRBJ1-2, the CDR3 gives the full variable domain: EPEVTQTPSHQVTQMGQEVILRCVPISNHLYFYWYRQILGQKVEFLVSFYNNEISEKSEIFDDQFSVERPDGSNFTLKIRSTKLEDSAMYFCASRRAVGYTFGSGTRLTVV.

This clonotype has ten or more counts. The genes are TRBV20-1 and TRBJ1-1; D gene uncertain. Trimming stripped 5 bases from V and 1 base from J, with 5 bases between. This CDR3 is 11 amino acids long. In germline, CDR1 is DFQATT, CDR2 SNEGSKA (reference sequence). Here the CDR3 reads CSALWNTEAFF. The CDR3 region has the DNA TGCAGTGCTCTCTGGAACACTGAAGCTTTCTTT.

This clonotype has a single count. The rearrangement joins TRBV2 to TRBJ1-2, with 8 bases aligning to TRBD1. The trim removed 6 bases at V and 0 bases at J, leaving 12 bases unmatched. The CDR3 runs to 17 residues. Germline V gene data show CDR1 as SNHLY and CDR2 as FYNNEI. CDR3 nucleotide sequence: TGTGCCAGCAGCCCTGGACAGGGAATGGGAGCTAACTATGGCTACACCTTC. It specifies CASSPGQGMGANYGYTF. Full variable domain (remainder filled in from reference TRBV2 and TRBJ1-2): EPEVTQTPSHQVTQMGQEVILRCVPISNHLYFYWYRQILGQKVEFLVSFYNNEISEKSEIFDDQFSVERPDGSNFTLKIRSTKLEDSAMYFCASSPGQGMGANYGYTFGSGTRLTVV.

The CDR3 DNA reads TGTGCCACCAGGGTAGCCTCTGGAAACACCATATATTTT. It specifies CATRVASGNTIYF. V and J are TRBV7-2 and TRBJ1-3; maybe TRBD1 (5 bases). Germline CDR1 is SGHTA and CDR2 is FQGNSA. Trimming pared 10 bases from V and 0 bases from J, leaving 10 bases between. The CDR3 is 13 residues long. Using reference TRBV7-2 and TRBJ1-3 for the parts outside the CDR3, the full variable domain is GAGVSQSPSNKVTEKGKDVELRCDPISGHTALYWYRQSLGQGLEFLIYFQGNSAPDKSGLPSDRFSAERTGGSVSTLTIQRTQQEDSAVYLCATRVASGNTIYFGEGSWLTVV.

Concerning this clonotype itself: Since the CDR3 does not end with the conserved phenylalanine or tryptophan, this likely comes from a read error. The DNA is omitted, as the CDR3 cannot be located on it reliably, and the CDR3 follows TCRdb's listing. The rearrangement links TRBV7-8 to TRBJ1-1; TRBD1 is the table's D call, not checked against the DNA. Germline V CDR1 and CDR2: SGHVS, FQNEAQ. Counting both end residues, the CDR3 totals 8 amino acids. CDR3 residues: CASSLEGP.

This chain uses TRBV15 with TRBJ1-3, with D unresolved. V lost 0 bases and J 6 bases, leaving 9 bases between the germline ends. CDR1 is LNHNV, CDR2 YYDKDF, per germline (reference sequence). The CDR3 spans 14 residues. The CDR3 reads CATSREGRENTIYF. For the CDR3, the DNA is TGTGCCACCAGCAGAGAGGGCCGTGAAAACACCATATATTTT.

This clonotype was recorded a few times. The chain recombines TRBV5-1 with TRBJ1-1; tentatively, D is TRBD1 (6 bases). The V gene's germline CDR1 is SGHRS and CDR2 YFSETQ. The V and J ends lost 2 bases and 10 bases respectively, with 15 bases between them. This CDR3 is built from 13 residues. DNA of the CDR3: TGCGCCAGCAGCTTCGGGCCACAGGGAGCAGCTTTCTTT. It specifies CASSFGPQGAAFF.

This clonotype appeared many times. The chain uses TRBV7-2 and TRBJ1-5, with 7 bases identical to TRBD1. The germline V gene encodes CDR1 SGHTA and CDR2 FQGNSA. V trimming: 0 bases; J trimming: 6 bases; junction bases outside the gene matches: 5. CDR3 length: 15 residues. The CDR3 is CASSLAAGGGQPQHF. CDR3 nucleotides: TGTGCCAGCAGCTTAGCAGCAGGGGGAGGTCAGCCCCAGCATTTT.

J is TRBJ2-5 and V is TRBV25-1; D is possibly TRBD1 or TRBD2 (5 bases each). Trimming took off 4 bases at V and 1 base at J, with 10 bases between the two ends. The germline V gene encodes CDR1 MGHDK and CDR2 SYGVNS. CDR3 length equals 14 residues. CDR3 residues: CASSGGPLQETQYF. In DNA, the CDR3 is TGTGCCAGCAGTGGGGGACCTCTCCAAGAGACCCAGTACTTC. Complete variable domain (other parts from reference TRBV25-1 and TRBJ2-5): EADIYQTPRYLVIGTGKKITLECSQTMGHDKMYWYQQDPGMELHLIHYSYGVNSTEKGDLSSESTVSRIRTEHFPLTLESARPSHTSQYLCASSGGPLQETQYFGPGTRLLVL.

This clonotype was recorded many times. This chain uses TRBV28 with TRBJ2-5, with no clear D. The CDR3 has 13 residues. Germline values: CDR1 MDHEN, CDR2 SYDVKM. The germline V and J ends were trimmed by 4 bases and 2 bases, with 8 bases remaining between them. The DNA for the CDR3 is TGTGCCAGCAGTTCGGACGCGCAAGAGACCCAGTACTTC. Protein product: CASSSDAQETQYF.